These 23 T cell receptor beta chains were all obtained from the same sample, sequenced in a study of shared T cell receptors in the human thymus. Here immunoSEQ multiplex PCR was the method, and the copy in TCRdb shows in-frame clones only, minus some. The sample has 700,000 to 750,000 clones, approximately 83% seen once; the top ten hold about 0.0098%. These data also formed part of another study, on human thymus T cells.

Specimen: thymocytes. Receptor source: a girl in the first two years of life with a congenital heart defect.

The V and J genes are TRBV15 and TRBJ2-1, with D perhaps TRBD2 (6 bases). This CDR3 spans 12 amino acids. V lost 5 bases to trimming and J lost 8 bases, with 10 bases between them. The germline V gene has CDR1 LNHNV and CDR2 YYDKDF (reference sequence). The CDR3 protein is CATSRRGDEQFF. CDR3 bases: TGTGCCACCAGCCGACGCGGGGATGAGCAGTTCTTC.

The rearrangement joins TRBV18 to TRBJ1-2, with 7 nucleotides matching TRBD1. Germline trimming cut 3 bases from V and 1 base from J; bases unmatched to any gene: 8. CDR3 length equals 16 residues. Per the germline V gene, CDR1 is KGHSH and CDR2 is LQKENI. The CDR3 bases are TGTGCCAGCTCACCGCCTCCGGGACAGTTTAACTATGGCTACACCTTC. Translating gives CASSPPPGQFNYGYTF. Filled out from reference TRBV18 and TRBJ1-2, the complete variable domain reads NAGVMQNPRHLVRRRGQEARLRCSPMKGHSHVYWYRQLPEEGLKFMVYLQKENIIDESGMPKERFSAEFPKEGPSILRIQQVVRGDSAAYFCASSPPPGQFNYGYTFGSGTRLTVV.

The chain has TRBV11-3 and TRBJ2-7, with 8 bases that match TRBD2. The CDR3 spans 16 residues. Looked up from germline, CDR1 is SGHNT and CDR2 is YENEEA. V shed 5 bases, J shed 0 bases, and the junction held 9 bases outside the gene matches. The CDR3 loop reads CASSVWGGTSSYEQYF. CDR3 sequence (DNA): TGTGCCAGCAGCGTATGGGGGGGGACTAGCTCCTACGAGCAGTACTTC.

The rearrangement joins TRBV5-1 to TRBJ2-5; D gene unclear. CDR1 SGHRS and CDR2 YFSETQ come from the germline V gene. V shed 1 base and J shed 1 base, with 5 bases lying between them. This CDR3 spans 13 amino acids. The CDR3 nucleotides read TGCGCCAGCAGCTTGACAGTCCAAGAGACCCAGTACTTC. Protein product: CASSLTVQETQYF.

The genes are TRBV18 and TRBJ1-2; D is unresolved. V was shortened by 0 bases and J by 4 bases, with 18 bases between the two germline ends. Per germline, CDR1 KGHSH and CDR2 LQKENI. This CDR3 is built from 17 residues. The CDR3 protein is CASSPPVQSGSPYGYTF. CDR3 DNA: TGTGCCAGCTCACCACCGGTCCAATCGGGATCCCCCTATGGCTACACCTTC.

The rearrangement uses TRBV7-2 and TRBJ1-2; tentative D call: TRBD1 (6 bases). V was pared by 6 bases and J by 1 base, with 21 bases between. CDR3 length: 17 amino acids. Per germline, CDR1 SGHTA and CDR2 FQGNSA. The CDR3 DNA sequence: TGTGCCAGCAGATTTAGTTTGGGGGACACACATAACTATGGCTACACCTTC. Translated: CASRFSLGDTHNYGYTF.

V and J are TRBV4-2 and TRBJ2-1; TRBD2 matches at 13 bases. The length of the CDR3 is 17 residues. Germline lookup yields CDR1 LGHNA and CDR2 YNFKEQ. Trimming cost V 3 bases and J 6 bases; bases outside gene matches: 8. CDR3 sequence: CASSHSGLAGAVNEQFF. The CDR3 nucleotides read TGTGCCAGCAGCCATTCCGGACTAGCGGGGGCCGTCAATGAGCAGTTCTTC.

The CDR3: CASKRQGGREGYTF. CDR3 in DNA: TGTGCCAGCAAAAGACAGGGGGGGAGGGAAGGCTACACCTTC. The chain links TRBV2 to TRBJ1-2; 9 bases agree with TRBD1. Germline V gives CDR1 SNHLY, CDR2 FYNNEI. V lost 7 bases, J lost 8 bases, and 11 bases stayed unmatched. This CDR3 contains 14 residues.

The DNA for the CDR3 is TGTGCCAGCAGCCAAGGGGCGGGGGAGAACACTGAAGCTTTCTTT. Its translation is CASSQGAGENTEAFF. This chain links TRBV14 with TRBJ1-1, with D possibly TRBD1 on 5 matching bases. This CDR3 spans 15 amino acids. Trimming pared 1 base from V and 1 base from J, leaving 10 bases between. The germline V gene encodes CDR1 SGHDN and CDR2 FVKESK. Together with reference TRBV14 and TRBJ1-1, the CDR3 gives the full variable domain: EAGVTQFPSHSVIEKGQTVTLRCDPISGHDNLYWYRRVMGKEIKFLLHFVKESKQDESGMPNNRFLAERTGGTYSTLKVQPAELEDSGVYFCASSQGAGENTEAFFGQGTRLTVV.

The gene calls are TRBV7-6 and TRBJ2-2; possibly TRBD1 for D (6 bases). The germline V gene encodes CDR1 SGHVS and CDR2 FNYEAQ. The V end lost 3 bases, the J end lost 7 bases, and 18 bases lay between the germline ends. The CDR3 is made up of 16 amino acids. The CDR3 here is CASSFDGTPSGGELFF. For the CDR3, the DNA is TGTGCCAGCAGCTTTGATGGGACACCCTCCGGCGGGGAGCTGTTTTTT.

J is TRBJ1-2 and V is TRBV12-5, with 7 bases matching TRBD1. The ends lost 7 bases at V and 6 bases at J; junction bases unmatched: 11. The CDR3 runs to 14 residues. The germline gives CDR1 LGHNT, CDR2 FRNRAP. CDR3 coding DNA: TGTGCTAGTGCCCCGGACAGGCCAGGGAATGGCTACACCTTC. It yields the protein CASAPDRPGNGYTF.

The chain combines TRBV6-1 with TRBJ1-1; 7 bases are shared with TRBD1. CDR3 size: 14 residues. Germline assignment: CDR1 MNHNS and CDR2 SASEGT. J was trimmed by 5 bases and V by 6 bases; bases with no gene match: 9. This CDR3 reads CASRGGTGETEAFF. The CDR3 nucleotides are TGTGCCAGCAGGGGGGGAACAGGGGAAACTGAAGCTTTCTTT.

The rearrangement joins TRBV28 to TRBJ1-1, with 8 bases identical to TRBD1. The CDR3 is made up of 17 amino acids. V was clipped by 4 bases and J by 2 bases; unmatched bases: 12. CDR1 is MDHEN, CDR2 SYDVKM, per germline. CDR3 amino acids: CASSWRTGLSKNTEAFF. For the CDR3, the DNA is TGTGCCAGCAGTTGGAGGACAGGGTTATCCAAAAACACTGAAGCTTTCTTT.

The gene calls are TRBV27 and TRBJ1-1, with 8 bases aligning to TRBD1. The V gene end was trimmed by 9 bases and the J gene end by 2 bases; junction bases not matched to a gene: 11. The CDR3 sequence is 15 residues long. Germline V CDR1 and CDR2: MNHEY, SMNVEV (reference sequence). Written as DNA, the CDR3 is TGTGCCAGGCCCCCAGGGGGCGAGGTTAACACTGAAGCTTTCTTT. Its translation is CARPPGGEVNTEAFF.

This clone was seen just once. V is TRBV5-1 and J is TRBJ1-1; D is unclear. Trimming took 3 bases from V and 7 from J, leaving 19 bases between them. The CDR3 is 15 residues long. Per the germline V gene, CDR1 is SGHRS and CDR2 is YFSETQ. The CDR3 coding sequence is TGCGCCAGCAGCTCGGCCTGGGCCCCGACCGGTGAAGCTTTCTTT. This encodes CASSSAWAPTGEAFF.

The table lists this clone with a count of one. V is TRBV6-5 and J is TRBJ1-4, with D unclear. CDR3 length: 12 residues. V lost 5 bases to trimming and J lost 12 bases, with 13 bases between them. Germline CDR1 reads MNHEY; CDR2 reads SVGAGI. CDR3 in DNA: TGTGCCAGCAGTCACGACCTGAGGGAACTGTTTTTT. Residues: CASSHDLRELFF.

The gene calls are TRBV10-1 and TRBJ2-1; 9 bases are shared with TRBD2. The ends lost 4 bases at V and 6 bases at J; junction bases unmatched: 10. This CDR3 has 16 amino acids. CDR1 WNHNN and CDR2 SYGVQD come from the germline V gene (reference sequence). The CDR3 region is CASSVSAGTSINEQFF. CDR3 DNA sequence: TGCGCCAGCAGTGTGTCAGCCGGGACTAGCATCAATGAGCAGTTCTTC.

This chain uses TRBV7-2 with TRBJ1-1; D gene unclear. This CDR3 region has 14 residues. V dropped 0 bases and J dropped 4 bases, with 9 bases sitting between them. The V gene's germline CDR1 is SGHTA and CDR2 FQGNSA. This chain's CDR3 is CASSLACRSTEAFF. As DNA, the CDR3 is TGTGCCAGCAGCTTAGCGTGCCGGAGCACTGAAGCTTTCTTT.

This clone appeared once. This rearrangement joins TRBV19 to TRBJ1-2, with a possible D match to TRBD1 (5 bases). Germline loops: CDR1 LNHDA, CDR2 SQIVND (reference sequence). The length of the CDR3 is 14 residues. Trimming took 6 bases from V and 4 from J, leaving 15 bases between them. CDR3: CASRQASFAYGYTF. For the CDR3, the DNA is TGTGCCAGTAGACAGGCTTCTTTTGCCTATGGCTACACCTTC.

This rearrangement joins TRBV7-6 to TRBJ1-1; D is perhaps TRBD1 (5 bases). V was cut by 7 bases and J by 3 bases, with 27 bases left in between. The CDR3 loop spans 18 amino acids. CDR1 SGHVS and CDR2 FNYEAQ come from the germline V gene. The CDR3 nucleotides read TGTGCCAGCACCAAACTTCCCCCCGGGGGGAAGGGTGACACTGAAGCTTTCTTT. Protein sequence: CASTKLPPGGKGDTEAFF.

This rearrangement joins TRBV13 to TRBJ1-2; weak D call: TRBD1 (6 bases). Germline-derived CDR1 and CDR2 are PRHDT and FYEKMQ (reference sequence). The CDR3 is 15 residues long. V gave up 5 bases and J gave up 1 base, with 14 bases separating them. In DNA form, the CDR3 reads TGTGCCAGCAGCCCCAACAGGGCTCTTAACTATGGCTACACCTTC. It translates to CASSPNRALNYGYTF.

V and J are TRBV5-1 and TRBJ2-1; TRBD2 matches at 12 bases. This CDR3 is built from 19 residues. Germline V CDR1 and CDR2: SGHRS, YFSETQ. Losses at the gene ends were 0 bases for V and 0 bases for J; bases not matched to a gene: 7. The CDR3 region has the DNA TGCGCCAGCAGCTTGGAAGGGACTAGCGGGCCGAGCTCCTACAATGAGCAGTTCTTC. Translating it yields CASSLEGTSGPSSYNEQFF.

The CDR3 nucleotides are TGTGCCAGCACCAACGAACCGGAGGATCAGCCCCAGCATTTT. It translates to CASTNEPEDQPQHF. The chain is built from TRBV5-6 and TRBJ1-5, with D hard to call. Germline lookup yields CDR1 SGHDT and CDR2 YYEEEE. The CDR3 has 14 amino acids. V was clipped by 6 bases and J by 5 bases, with 15 bases between them.